This is a list of T cell receptor beta chains from one sample in a study of cytomegalovirus exposure and HLA in healthy donors. The protocol was immunoSEQ multiplex PCR, while the TCRdb copy is restricted to in-frame clones and leaves out a portion. The data contain approximately 150,000 clones, over 75% of them singletons. The sequencing sample was made of PBMCs. These receptor sequences come from a woman aged 30 to 39 in good health and CMV-seronegative. Both conserved end residues are part of each CDR3. Fields, in order: CDR3 length, clone size, J gene, V gene, D gene, CDR3 DNA, CDR3 protein. The D gene is left open where the match is weak. Clone size is given for some rows only: seen once, a few or many times, or a class if the clone is expanded.

15	.	TRBJ2-7	TRBV6-1	.	TGTGCCAGCAGTGAACAATATGGGGAGATCTACGAGCAGTACTTC	CASSEQYGEIYEQYF
15	.	TRBJ1-1	TRBV7-9	.	TGTGCCAGCAGCAAAGGAGGAGTCGGGGACACTGAAGCTTTCTTT	CASSKGGVGDTEAFF
16	.	TRBJ2-3	TRBV6-4	TRBD2	TGTGCCAGCAGTGACTCTAGCGGGGGGGCCCCAGATACGCAGTATTTT	CASSDSSGGAPDTQYF
14	.	TRBJ1-5	TRBV6-5	.	TGTGCCAGCAGGACCCGGGGAAACAATCAGCCCCAGCATTTT	CASRTRGNNQPQHF
16	.	TRBJ2-1	TRBV5-1	.	TGCGCCAGCAGCGACTCCGGGACTGGCTCCTACAATGAGCAGTTCTTC	CASSDSGTGSYNEQFF
15	.	TRBJ1-5	TRBV11-2	TRBD1	TGTGCCAGCAGCTTGGGACAGGGTTACAATCAGCCCCAGCATTTT	CASSLGQGYNQPQHF
13	.	TRBJ2-1	TRBV7-3	.	TGTGCCAGCAGCTTAGGGCCAGACAATGAGCAGTTCTTC	CASSLGPDNEQFF
17	.	TRBJ2-3	TRBV27	TRBD2	TGTGCCAGCAGTTTCGCGGGACTAGCGGCCCCCCCAGATACGCAGTATTTT	CASSFAGLAAPPDTQYF
14	.	TRBJ1-4	TRBV6-6	.	TGTGCCAGCAGTTACGGGCAGGGGTATGAAAAACTGTTTTTT	CASSYGQGYEKLFF
16	.	TRBJ2-5	TRBV11-2	.	TGTGCCAGCAGCTTAGGCCGCTTTCCCCTACAAGAGACCCAGTACTTC	CASSLGRFPLQETQYF
16	.	TRBJ2-7	TRBV27	TRBD1	TGTGCCACCAGCGTATCTGCCGGGACAGTCTCCTACGAGCAGTACTTC	CATSVSAGTVSYEQYF
14	.	TRBJ2-5	TRBV19	.	TGTGCCAGTAGTATAGGGACTGCCCAAGAGACCCAGTACTTC	CASSIGTAQETQYF
12	few	TRBJ1-2	TRBV5-1	.	TGCGCCAGCAGTACAGGAACTCATGGCTACACCTTC	CASSTGTHGYTF
12	.	TRBJ2-7	TRBV21-1	.	TGTGCCAGGGAGACAGGTTCCTACGAGCAGTACTTC	CARETGSYEQYF
15	few	TRBJ1-6	TRBV6-5	.	TGTGCCAGCAGTTACTCCGGGGGGGATAATTCACCCCTCCACTTT	CASSYSGGDNSPLHF
16	.	TRBJ2-6	TRBV5-1	TRBD1	TGCGCCAGCAGCGGGACAGGCCTCTCTGGGGCCAACGTCCTGACTTTC	CASSGTGLSGANVLTF
14	.	TRBJ1-1	TRBV5-8	.	TGTGCCAGCAGCTTCCTGTCAGGGAACACTGAAGCTTTCTTT	CASSFLSGNTEAFF
15	.	TRBJ2-2	TRBV5-1	.	TGCGCCAGCAGCCCCGCCCCAGGGAACACCGGGGAGCTGTTTTTT	CASSPAPGNTGELFF
14	.	TRBJ1-5	TRBV12-5	TRBD1	TGTGCTAGCGCCTCACAGGGGTACAATCAGCCCCAGCATTTT	CASASQGYNQPQHF
11	.	TRBJ2-5	TRBV5-4	.	TGTGCCAGCAGTTTCGAAGAGACCCAGTACTTC	CASSFEETQYF
14	.	TRBJ1-1	TRBV25-1	.	TGTGCCAGCAGTGCTACAGGGTCGGTAAAAAGGGCTTTCTTT	CASSATGSVKRAFF
13	.	TRBJ1-4	TRBV30	.	TGTGCCCGACGTGGGGGGGCTAATGAAAAACTGTTTTTT	CARRGGANEKLFF
14	few	TRBJ1-4	TRBV6-5	TRBD1	TGTGCCAGCGGGAACAGGGGGCTGGGGGAAAAACTGTTTTTT	CASGNRGLGEKLFF
15	.	TRBJ2-1	TRBV7-9	TRBD2	TGTGCCAGCAGTTTACTAGCGGGAGAAGAAAATGAGCAGTTCTTC	CASSLLAGEENEQFF
14	.	TRBJ2-7	TRBV2	TRBD1	TGTGCCAGCATCGAGGACAGGGGCCACTACGAGCAGTACTTC	CASIEDRGHYEQYF
15	.	TRBJ2-7	TRBV2	.	TGTGCCAGCACCTCCGTGCGGGCCTGGTCGAGCGAGCAGTACTTC	CASTSVRAWSSEQYF
15	.	TRBJ2-5	TRBV19	TRBD1	TGTGCCAGTAGTATAAGCGGACAGGGTTGGGAGACCCAGTACTTC	CASSISGQGWETQYF
15	few	TRBJ2-7	TRBV5-1	.	TGCGCCAGCAGCTTGTCAGGCGAACTCATCTACGAGCAGTACTTC	CASSLSGELIYEQYF
13	.	TRBJ2-7	TRBV19	.	TGTGCCAGTAGCCAGACAGTCTCCTACGAGCAGTACTTC	CASSQTVSYEQYF
16	.	TRBJ2-2	TRBV29-1	TRBD1	TGCAGCGCCCGAAAGATGACAGGGCTATACACCGGGGAGCTGTTTTTT	CSARKMTGLYTGELFF
15	.	TRBJ2-5	TRBV18	TRBD2	TGTGCCAGCTCACCCCGGGCAGCCGGGAGGGAGACCCAGTACTTC	CASSPRAAGRETQYF
13	.	TRBJ2-1	TRBV6-6	TRBD1	TGTGCCAGCACCGGGACAGGATACAATGAGCAGTTCTTC	CASTGTGYNEQFF
14	.	TRBJ1-1	TRBV7-9	.	TGTGCCAGCAGCTTAGTCGCTGACTACACTGAAGCTTTCTTT	CASSLVADYTEAFF
14	few	TRBJ1-2	TRBV2	TRBD1	TGTGCCAGCAGGCCCGGGACAGGGTCCTATGGCTACACCTTC	CASRPGTGSYGYTF
15	.	TRBJ2-7	TRBV5-1	.	TGCGCCAGCAGCCTTTTAACACAGGGAGGGTACGAGCAGTACTTC	CASSLLTQGGYEQYF
13	once	TRBJ2-7	TRBV6-5	.	TGTGCCAGCAGTTACTCGATTCTGGGCGAGCAGTACTTC	CASSYSILGEQYF
14	.	TRBJ1-4	TRBV7-9	TRBD1	TGTGCCAGCAGCTTAAAACAGGGGAATGAAAAACTGTTTTTT	CASSLKQGNEKLFF
16	.	TRBJ1-3	TRBV2	TRBD1	TGTGCCAGCAGTGACCTTAGGGGGCCGGCTGGAAACACCATATATTTT	CASSDLRGPAGNTIYF
15	.	TRBJ2-1	TRBV6-1	TRBD1	TGTGCCAGCAGTGCCGGGGACAGGGGGATTAATGAGCAGTTCTTC	CASSAGDRGINEQFF
15	.	TRBJ1-2	TRBV9	.	TGTGCCAGCAGCGCTTACGAGGGTCTCGACTATGGCTACACCTTC	CASSAYEGLDYGYTF
17	.	TRBJ1-5	TRBV27	TRBD1	TGTGCCAGCAGTCATCGCAAACTCACAGGGGGCGATCAGCCCCAGCATTTT	CASSHRKLTGGDQPQHF
14	.	TRBJ2-7	TRBV19	TRBD1	TGTGCCAGTAGTAATAGGGGGCGATCCTACGAGCAGTACTTC	CASSNRGRSYEQYF
15	.	TRBJ2-3	TRBV2	TRBD1	TGTGCCAGCAGCCAAGACAGGGGAAGCACAGATACGCAGTATTTT	CASSQDRGSTDTQYF
15	.	TRBJ1-2	TRBV30	TRBD1	TGTGCCTGGAGCGTACGGAGGACAGGGGAGGGTGGCTACACCTTC	CAWSVRRTGEGGYTF
13	.	TRBJ2-7	TRBV6-4	TRBD2	TGTGCCAGCCCTCGGGAGGGAGTCCACGAGCAGTACTTC	CASPREGVHEQYF
15	.	TRBJ1-2	TRBV11-2	.	TGTGCCAGCAGCTTAGATACGGGGGGATTCTATGGCTACACCTTC	CASSLDTGGFYGYTF
18	once	TRBJ2-2	TRBV4-1	.	TGCGCCAGCAGCCCCAATTCCAGGGGCCCGCCGAACACCGGGGAGCTGTTTTTT	CASSPNSRGPPNTGELFF
15	.	TRBJ2-1	TRBV2	TRBD2	TGTGCCAGCAGCCCGGGACTAGCGGGGGTGGATGAGCAGTTCTTC	CASSPGLAGVDEQFF
16	.	TRBJ2-2	TRBV7-7	.	TGTGCCAGCAGCCGTGGGGGGGCTACGAACACCGGGGAGCTGTTTTTT	CASSRGGATNTGELFF
14	.	TRBJ2-5	TRBV18	.	TGTGCCAGCTCAGGAACCGGGGGACGAGAGACCCAGTACTTC	CASSGTGGRETQYF
15	.	TRBJ2-7	TRBV18	.	TGTGCCAGCTCACAACAGAGCTGGAAAGGATACGAGCAGTACTTC	CASSQQSWKGYEQYF
15	.	TRBJ2-1	TRBV9	.	TGTGCCAGCAATACCGACAGGAGCTCCTACAATGAGCAGTTCTTC	CASNTDRSSYNEQFF
18	.	TRBJ2-3	TRBV7-3	TRBD2	TGTGCCAGCAGCAGCAAAAGGCTAGCGGGGGGGGCAACAGATACGCAGTATTTT	CASSSKRLAGGATDTQYF
13	.	TRBJ1-6	TRBV19	.	TGTGCCAGTAGTATAGATAAGGGAGTACCCCTCCACTTT	CASSIDKGVPLHF